A selection of T cell receptor beta chains follows, all from one sample in a study of identical twins. TCRdb re-called the 5' RACE reads through MiXCR, storing one row per CDR3 protein. This sample has 460,000 or so distinct CDR3 sequences, with more than 13% found just once. This same sample was also part of a study on yellow fever vaccine responses in identical twins.

Sequencing was done on a sample of CD4+ T cells sorted from blood. The source is a woman aged 18-29 years in good health. CDR3s include the opening cysteine and the closing phenylalanine or tryptophan. The D gene is left open where the match is weak. Clone size, where shown, is once, few, many, or a class for clones that have expanded.

d_gene,v_gene,j_gene,abundance,CDR3nt,CDR3aa
TRBD1,TRBV29-1,TRBJ2-1,-,TGCAGCGTGGGACAGCCTTACAATGAGCAGTTCTTC,CSVGQPYNEQFF
TRBD2,TRBV29-1,TRBJ2-3,-,TGCAGCGTTGAGAGTCTAGCGGGAGGAGTTCCTACAGATACGCAGTATTTT,CSVESLAGGVPTDTQYF
-,TRBV24-1,TRBJ2-1,-,TGTGCCACCAGTGAATCGGGGCCCTTTATCAATGAGCAGTTCTTC,CATSESGPFINEQFF
TRBD1,TRBV5-6,TRBJ2-1,-,TGTGCCAGCAGCTTGAGAGAGTGGGACAGGGCCTACAATGAGCAGTTCTTC,CASSLREWDRAYNEQFF
-,TRBV2,TRBJ2-7,-,TGTGCCAGCAGTGAGGGCAGGGATGTTGACCACGAGCAGTACTTC,CASSEGRDVDHEQYF
TRBD1,TRBV3-1,TRBJ1-2,many,TGTGCCAGCAGCCAAGATATCGGGACAGGGACGTCCTATGGCTACACCTTC,CASSQDIGTGTSYGYTF
TRBD1,TRBV6-5,TRBJ1-5,few,TGTGCCAGCAGTTACTCGACAGACAGGGGTCATCAGCCCCAGCATTTT,CASSYSTDRGHQPQHF
-,TRBV7-2,TRBJ1-2,-,TGTGCCAGCAGCTTATTAACCGAGTATGGCTACACCTTC,CASSLLTEYGYTF
TRBD1,TRBV3-1,TRBJ2-7,many,TGTGCCAGCAGCCAGAGACAGGGGACCAACTACGAGCAGTACTTC,CASSQRQGTNYEQYF
-,TRBV28,TRBJ2-6,once,TGTGCCAGCAGGGTCCCTGGGGCCAACGTCCTGACTTTC,CASRVPGANVLTF
-,TRBV29-1,TRBJ2-1,many,TGCAGCGTCAGGGTGGGAGAGCAGTTCTTC,CSVRVGEQFF
TRBD2,TRBV28,TRBJ2-2,-,TGTGCCAGCAGTTTGGTCCTAGCGGCTCCGAACACCGGGGAGCTGTTTTTT,CASSLVLAAPNTGELFF
TRBD2,TRBV29-1,TRBJ2-5,-,TGCAGCGTTGGCGGGGGGCGTCAAGAGACCCAGTACTTC,CSVGGGRQETQYF
TRBD2,TRBV10-3,TRBJ2-1,-,TGTGCCATCATGTCTTTAGCGGGAGGATTCAATGAGCAGTTCTTC,CAIMSLAGGFNEQFF
TRBD2,TRBV10-3,TRBJ2-1,many,TGTGCCACCAGTAGCGGGGACGGTAATGAGCAGTTCTTC,CATSSGDGNEQFF
-,TRBV4-3,TRBJ2-1,few,TGCGCCAGCAGCCTAGACCGGGACTTGTCCTACAATGAGCAGTTCTTC,CASSLDRDLSYNEQFF
TRBD1,TRBV27,TRBJ2-3,-,TGTGCCAGCAGTTTAATTATGGGACAGGGGTTATCTTATACGCAGTATTTT,CASSLIMGQGLSYTQYF
TRBD2,TRBV7-2,TRBJ2-1,few,TGTGCCAGCAGCCTTACCGGGACTAGTGGCAATGAGCAGTTCTTC,CASSLTGTSGNEQFF
-,TRBV6-1,TRBJ2-5,few,TGTGCCAGCAGTGAAGCGCTTCGAGGGGCGGTACAAGAGACCCAGTACTTC,CASSEALRGAVQETQYF
-,TRBV19,TRBJ2-2,-,TGTGCCAGTAGTATAAACATGGGGAACACCGGGGAGCTGTTTTTT,CASSINMGNTGELFF
-,TRBV20-1,TRBJ2-1,-,TGCAGTGCTGACCTTAGTGCCCTGAGCTCCTACAATGAGCAGTTCTTC,CSADLSALSSYNEQFF
TRBD2,TRBV28,TRBJ2-3,-,TGTGCCAGCGGGGTTGGCGGGGGGGCGGCAGATACGCAGTATTTT,CASGVGGGAADTQYF
TRBD1,TRBV9,TRBJ1-1,-,TGTGCCAGCAGCGCGGCCCCAGGGGGAAACACTGAAGCTTTCTTT,CASSAAPGGNTEAFF
TRBD1,TRBV7-3,TRBJ2-1,-,TGTGCCAGCAGCAGGACAGGGACGGCCAATGAGCAGTTCTTC,CASSRTGTANEQFF
-,TRBV27,TRBJ2-7,few,TGTGCCAGCAGTACCCCCGGGGCCACTTTCTACGAGCAGTACTTC,CASSTPGATFYEQYF
TRBD2,TRBV12-3/TRBV12-4,TRBJ2-5,many,TGTGCCAGCAGCGTTACTAGCGGGGGGCCCGAGACCCAGTACTTC,CASSVTSGGPETQYF
TRBD2,TRBV6-2/TRBV6-3,TRBJ2-3,-,TGTGCCAGCAGTCCAAAGTTCGGGACTAGCGGGAGGGATACGTCACGTACAGATACGCAGTATTTT,CASSPKFGTSGRDTSRTDTQYF
-,TRBV5-1,TRBJ2-3,many,TGCGCCAGCAGCTTGGCCACCGGGACCTCCACAGATACGCAGTATTTT,CASSLATGTSTDTQYF
-,TRBV6-5,TRBJ1-4,many,TGTGCCAGCAGTTCCACCTACCAATGGGGTGAAAAACTGTTTTTT,CASSSTYQWGEKLFF
-,TRBV5-1,TRBJ2-3,-,TGCGCCAGCAGCTTGGGCGACCGTTACCAAGATACGCAGTATTTT,CASSLGDRYQDTQYF
TRBD1,TRBV28,TRBJ1-2,many,TGTGCCAGCACCCGGGGGGGACAGGGGGCACAAGGCTACACCTTC,CASTRGGQGAQGYTF
-,TRBV7-2,TRBJ2-7,-,TGTGCCAGCAGCTTAGATTCGCTGGTCTACGAGCAGTACTTC,CASSLDSLVYEQYF
TRBD1,TRBV2,TRBJ1-1,-,TGTGCCAGCAGTTATACCGGGACAGAAGGCACTGAAGCTTTCTTT,CASSYTGTEGTEAFF
-,TRBV12-3/TRBV12-4,TRBJ2-1,many,TGTGCCAGCAGCGCCGCGCAGGGCGATGAGCAGTTCTTC,CASSAAQGDEQFF
-,TRBV5-1,TRBJ2-1,-,TGCGCCAGCAGCTTTAGACCGGGGGACTTGTCCTACAATGAGCAGTTCTTC,CASSFRPGDLSYNEQFF
-,TRBV9,TRBJ2-1,-,TGTGCCAGCAGCGTAACCGGGACCCCGATGAATGAGCAGTTCTTC,CASSVTGTPMNEQFF
-,TRBV5-1,TRBJ2-7,few,TGCGCCAGCAGCTTGCGGGTGACAGCTAGTTACGAGCAGTACTTC,CASSLRVTASYEQYF
-,TRBV28,TRBJ2-5,few,TGTGCCAGCAGGGACGGAAAAGAGACCCAGTACTTC,CASRDGKETQYF
TRBD1,TRBV7-6,TRBJ1-5,few,TGTGCCAGCAGCTCTGACAGGGGTCAGCCCCAGCATTTT,CASSSDRGQPQHF
TRBD2,TRBV27,TRBJ2-7,-,TGTGCCAGCAGTTCTTTAGCGGGAGGTCTTGAGCAGTACTTC,CASSSLAGGLEQYF
-,TRBV5-1,TRBJ2-2,-,TGCGCCAGCTTGTTGGATTTGAACACCGGGGAGCTGTTTTTT,CASLLDLNTGELFF
-,TRBV6-1,TRBJ2-3,few,TGTGCCAGCAGTGAAAGGTCCTCGGATACGCAGTATTTT,CASSERSSDTQYF
-,TRBV6-2/TRBV6-3,TRBJ2-5,many,TGTGCCAGCAGCACCACAGGCGAGACCCAGTACTTC,CASSTTGETQYF
TRBD1,TRBV5-1,TRBJ2-3,few,TGCGCCAGCAGCTTGGGGGACAGGGTTGGGACTAGCACAGATACGCAGTATTTT,CASSLGDRVGTSTDTQYF